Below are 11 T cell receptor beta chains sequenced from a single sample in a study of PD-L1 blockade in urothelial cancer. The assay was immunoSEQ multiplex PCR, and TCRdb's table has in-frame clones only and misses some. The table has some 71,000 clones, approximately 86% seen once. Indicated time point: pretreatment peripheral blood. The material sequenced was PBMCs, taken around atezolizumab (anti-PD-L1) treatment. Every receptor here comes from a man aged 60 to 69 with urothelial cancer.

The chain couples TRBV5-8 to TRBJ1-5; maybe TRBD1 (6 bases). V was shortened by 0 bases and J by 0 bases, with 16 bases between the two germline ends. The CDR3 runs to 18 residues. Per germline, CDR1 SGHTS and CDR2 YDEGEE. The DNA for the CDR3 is TGTGCCAGCAGCTTGGTACTTGGGGGCTCGTATAGCAATCAGCCCCAGCATTTT. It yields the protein CASSLVLGGSYSNQPQHF.

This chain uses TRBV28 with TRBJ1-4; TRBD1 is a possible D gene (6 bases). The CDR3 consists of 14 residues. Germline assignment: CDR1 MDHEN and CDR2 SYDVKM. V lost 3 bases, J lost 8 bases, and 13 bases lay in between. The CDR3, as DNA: TGTGCCAGCAGTTTTTGGCAGGGGCGGGAAAAACTGTTTTTT. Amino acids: CASSFWQGREKLFF.

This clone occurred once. The DNA for the CDR3 is TGCGCCAGCAGCCAAGATCTCGCAGGGATGGTGAAGACCCAGTACTTC. Translation gives CASSQDLAGMVKTQYF. This sequence joins TRBV4-1 and TRBJ2-5; D may be TRBD1 (5 bases). Germline CDR1 is MGHRA and CDR2 is YSYEKL. V was trimmed by 0 bases and J by 6 bases, leaving 17 bases between them. The CDR3 consists of 16 residues.

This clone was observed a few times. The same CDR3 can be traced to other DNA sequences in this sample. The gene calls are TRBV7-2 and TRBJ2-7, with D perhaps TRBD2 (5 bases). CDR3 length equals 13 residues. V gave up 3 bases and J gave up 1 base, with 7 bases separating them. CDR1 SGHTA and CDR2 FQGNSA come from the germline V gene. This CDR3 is CASSFGGSYEQYF. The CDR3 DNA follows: TGTGCCAGCAGCTTCGGAGGATCCTACGAGCAGTACTTC.

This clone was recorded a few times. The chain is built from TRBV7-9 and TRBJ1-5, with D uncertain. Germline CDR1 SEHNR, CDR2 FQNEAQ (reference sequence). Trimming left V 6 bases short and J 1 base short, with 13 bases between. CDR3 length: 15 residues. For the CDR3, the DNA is TGTGCCAGCAGTGTCCATGGAGGGAGCAATCAGCCCCAGCATTTT. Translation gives CASSVHGGSNQPQHF.

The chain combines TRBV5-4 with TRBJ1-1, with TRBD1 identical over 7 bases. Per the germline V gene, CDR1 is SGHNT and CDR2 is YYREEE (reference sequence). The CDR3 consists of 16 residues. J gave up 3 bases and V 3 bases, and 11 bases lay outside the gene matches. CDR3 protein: CASSSDRVEVYTEAFF. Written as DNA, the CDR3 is TGTGCCAGCAGCTCCGACAGGGTAGAGGTTTACACTGAAGCTTTCTTT.

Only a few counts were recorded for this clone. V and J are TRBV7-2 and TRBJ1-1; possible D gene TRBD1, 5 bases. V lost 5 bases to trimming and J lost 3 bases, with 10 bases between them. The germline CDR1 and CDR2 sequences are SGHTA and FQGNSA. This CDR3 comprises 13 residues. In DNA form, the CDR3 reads TGTGCCAGCAGCCAGCAGGGTTACACTGAAGCTTTCTTT. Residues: CASSQQGYTEAFF.

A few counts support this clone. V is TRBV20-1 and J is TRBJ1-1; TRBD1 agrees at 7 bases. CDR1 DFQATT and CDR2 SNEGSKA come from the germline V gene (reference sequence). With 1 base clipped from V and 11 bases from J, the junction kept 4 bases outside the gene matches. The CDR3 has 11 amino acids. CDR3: CSARVDRVAFF. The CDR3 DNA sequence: TGCAGTGCTAGAGTTGACAGGGTCGCTTTCTTT.

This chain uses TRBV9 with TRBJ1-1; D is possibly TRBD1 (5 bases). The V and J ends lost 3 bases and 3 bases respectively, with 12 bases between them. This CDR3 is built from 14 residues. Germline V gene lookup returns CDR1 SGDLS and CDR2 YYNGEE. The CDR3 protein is CASSDTGGDTEAFF. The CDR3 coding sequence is TGTGCCAGCAGCGATACAGGCGGGGACACTGAAGCTTTCTTT. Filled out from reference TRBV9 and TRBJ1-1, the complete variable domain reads DSGVTQTPKHLITATGQRVTLRCSPRSGDLSVYWYQQSLDQGLQFLIQYYNGEERAKGNILERFSAQQFPDLHSELNLSSLELGDSALYFCASSDTGGDTEAFFGQGTRLTVV.

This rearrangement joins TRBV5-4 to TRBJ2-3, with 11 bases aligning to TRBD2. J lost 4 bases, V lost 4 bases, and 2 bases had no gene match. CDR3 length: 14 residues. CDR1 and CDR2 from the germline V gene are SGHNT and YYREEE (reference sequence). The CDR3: CASSISGGADTQYF. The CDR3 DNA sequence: TGTGCCAGCAGCATTAGCGGGGGGGCAGATACGCAGTATTTT.

CDR3 nucleotide sequence: TGTGCCAGCAGTGGGACTAGGGGAGAGACCCAGTACTTC. It translates to CASSGTRGETQYF. The rearrangement links TRBV2 to TRBJ2-5; the match to TRBD2 covers 7 bases. CDR1 is SNHLY and CDR2 is FYNNEI in the germline V gene. This CDR3 contains 13 residues. Unmatched junction bases numbered 3, after V lost 4 bases and J lost 4 bases. Full variable domain (missing parts from reference TRBV2 and TRBJ2-5): EPEVTQTPSHQVTQMGQEVILRCVPISNHLYFYWYRQILGQKVEFLVSFYNNEISEKSEIFDDQFSVERPDGSNFTLKIRSTKLEDSAMYFCASSGTRGETQYFGPGTRLLVL.